One sample yielded the 6 T cell receptor beta chains listed below, sequenced in a study of cytomegalovirus exposure and HLA in healthy donors. The PCR was carried out with 60 Vbeta primers and 13 Jbeta primers. The repertoire was sequenced with immunoSEQ multiplex PCR; TCRdb's copy has only in-frame clones and lacks some. The data contain 110,000 or so clones, 70% to 85% of them singletons. The material sequenced was PBMCs. Receptors originate from a man aged 35 to 55 in good health and CMV-seropositive.

The V and J genes are TRBV27 and TRBJ1-6; 8 bases match TRBD1. V was clipped by 0 bases and J by 8 bases; unmatched bases: 9. The CDR3 covers 17 residues. Germline V gene sequence: CDR1 MNHEY, CDR2 SMNVEV (reference sequence). The CDR3 loop reads CASSLSPLTGVYSPLHF. The CDR3 DNA reads TGTGCCAGCAGTTTATCCCCCCTGACAGGGGTGTATTCACCCCTCCACTTT.

The rearrangement uses TRBV5-1 and TRBJ1-1; the D is unclear. The CDR3 is 12 residues long. Germline V gives CDR1 SGHRS, CDR2 YFSETQ. Trimming took off 0 bases at V and 8 bases at J, with 8 bases between the two ends. CDR3 protein: CASSLDSFEAFF. As DNA, the CDR3 is TGCGCCAGCAGCTTGGATTCCTTCGAAGCTTTCTTT.

The chain couples TRBV5-1 to TRBJ2-7, with 9 bases fitting TRBD1. CDR1 and CDR2 from the germline V gene are SGHRS and YFSETQ. V was pared by 0 bases and J by 5 bases, with 9 bases of the junction left unmatched. This CDR3 has 16 residues. CDR3 sequence reads: CASSLAGQGSRHEQYF. The CDR3 coding sequence is TGCGCCAGCAGCTTGGCGGGACAGGGCAGTCGCCACGAGCAGTACTTC.

This sequence joins TRBV7-2 and TRBJ2-5; D not resolved. Germline V gives CDR1 SGHTA, CDR2 FQGNSA. Trimming took 3 bases from V and 4 from J, leaving 3 bases between them. This CDR3 spans 11 amino acids. This CDR3 reads CASSFGETQYF. The DNA of the CDR3 is TGTGCCAGCAGCTTCGGAGAGACCCAGTACTTC.

In its sample, this clone was seen once. CDR3: CASSPDGQGAGTGELFF. CDR3 sequence (DNA): TGTGCCAGCAGCCCTGATGGACAGGGGGCGGGCACCGGGGAGCTGTTTTTT. The chain uses TRBV9 and TRBJ2-2; 11 nucleotides agree with TRBD1. Germline V gene data show CDR1 as SGDLS and CDR2 as YYNGEE. The CDR3 consists of 17 residues. Unmatched junction bases numbered 9, after V lost 4 bases and J lost 4 bases.

In its sample, this clone was seen a few times. This chain connects TRBV30 to TRBJ2-1; D might be TRBD1 (5 bases). CDR1 is GTSNPN and CDR2 is SVGIG in the germline V gene (reference sequence). V lost 2 bases, J lost 0 bases, and 11 bases lay in between. The CDR3 consists of 15 residues. Written as DNA, the CDR3 is TGTGCCTGGAGTTTAGGGGCAGGCTCCTACAATGAGCAGTTCTTC. Protein: CAWSLGAGSYNEQFF.